This T cell receptor (beta chain) was documented in a study of cytomegalovirus exposure and HLA in healthy donors. TCRdb's copy holds only in-frame clones and misses some; the assay was immunoSEQ multiplex PCR. The sample yields 250,000 to 300,000 clones, 85% to 90% seen once. Germline-derived CDR1 and CDR2 are LGHNA and YSLEER. There are 18 residues in the CDR3. V lost 4 bases to trimming and J lost 5 bases; unmatched junction nucleotides: 14. V usage is TRBV4-3 and J usage is TRBJ2-2; the match to TRBD2 covers 9 bases. Sequenced input: PBMCs. The receptor was derived from a woman between 18 and 30 years old in good health and CMV-seronegative. The chain's CDR3 is CASSRSLSGGLETGELFF. The CDR3, as DNA: TGCGCCAGCAGCCGGTCCCTTAGCGGGGGCCTGGAAACCGGGGAGCTGTTTTTT.